Listed below are T cell receptor beta chains from one sample, sequenced in a study of T cells in Graves' hyperthyroidism and ophthalmopathy. TCRdb re-analysed the multiplex PCR reads in MiXCR, keeping a single row per CDR3 protein. In the table there are under 650,000 distinct CDR3 sequences, roughly 15% of which are singletons. The sequencing input was blood. The receptors here all came from a woman in her 30s with Graves' hyperthyroidism. The CDR3 runs from the conserved cysteine through the conserved F or W. The order of the fields is D gene, J gene, clone size, V gene, CDR3 DNA, CDR3 protein. D genes are given only for firm matches. Clone size is shown for a subset of rows, as once, few, many or a class of expanded clone.

TRBD2 TRBJ2-3 NA TRBV20-1 TGCAGTGCCACTAGCGGGAGTTACACAGATACGCAGTATTTT CSATSGSYTDTQYF
NA TRBJ2-3 NA TRBV19 TGTGCCAGTAGTATAGGTGGCTCTAGCACAGATACGCAGTATTTT CASSIGGSSTDTQYF
TRBD2 TRBJ2-1 NA TRBV6-1 TGTGCCAGCAGCGACCTCGGACTAGCCTCGGGTGAGCAGTTCTTC CASSDLGLASGEQFF
NA TRBJ1-1 many TRBV6-2/TRBV6-3 TGTGCCAGCAGTTACTCGAACAGCGTCACTGAAGCTTTCTTT CASSYSNSVTEAFF
NA TRBJ1-6 NA TRBV2 TGTGCCAGCAGTGAGAGGGGGGGAAATTCACCCCTCCACTTT CASSERGGNSPLHF
TRBD1 TRBJ2-7 many TRBV6-6 TGTGCCAGCAGTTACCCCGGACAGGGAGAATACGAGCAGTACTTC CASSYPGQGEYEQYF
NA TRBJ2-7 many TRBV6-2/TRBV6-3 TGTGCCAGCAGTTACAGTTTAGGGGACGCTTCCGTCGGCGAGCAGTACTTC CASSYSLGDASVGEQYF
NA TRBJ2-3 NA TRBV5-1 TGCGCCAGCAGGAGGAGGGAGGCAGATACGCAGTATTTT CASRRREADTQYF
TRBD2 TRBJ2-1 NA TRBV20-1 TGCAGTGCTAAGACCCCGGGACTAGCATACAATGAGCAGTTCTTC CSAKTPGLAYNEQFF
TRBD2 TRBJ2-3 NA TRBV7-9 TGTGCCAGCAGCCCGGGGGCTAGCGGGAGGACAGATACGCAGTATTTT CASSPGASGRTDTQYF
NA TRBJ2-5 NA TRBV30 TGTGCCTGGAATATAGCGAACGTACAAGAGACCCAGTACTTC CAWNIANVQETQYF
TRBD2 TRBJ2-3 few TRBV6-1 TGTGCCAGCAGTGAACTAGCGGAAAACACAGATACGCAGTATTTT CASSELAENTDTQYF
TRBD1 TRBJ2-5 many TRBV27 TGTGCCAGCAGTTTATTCCCGGACAGGGGGCAAGAGACCCAGTACTTC CASSLFPDRGQETQYF
NA TRBJ2-7 NA TRBV19 TGTGCCAGTAGTATCAGCACCGGGACTGTATCCTACGAGCAGTACTTC CASSISTGTVSYEQYF
NA TRBJ2-3 many TRBV29-1 TGCAGCGTTGTCCCGTCGGCAGATACGCAGTATTTT CSVVPSADTQYF
NA TRBJ2-3 NA TRBV6-1 TGTGCCAGCAGTACCCCCGGGACAAACGCAGATACGCAGTATTTT CASSTPGTNADTQYF
NA TRBJ1-2 few TRBV3-1 TGTGCCAGCAGCCAATTAAGCAGTTATGGCTACACCTTC CASSQLSSYGYTF
NA TRBJ2-5 many TRBV20-1 TGCAGTGCTAGAAGTCCAGGGCTGGCACAAGAGACCCAGTACTTC CSARSPGLAQETQYF
NA TRBJ1-1 NA TRBV7-6 TGTGCCAGCAGCTTAGCGGGTCGGACAGATACACGGACTGAAGCTTTCTTT CASSLAGRTDTRTEAFF
NA TRBJ2-7 NA TRBV6-5 TGTGCCAGCAGTTACCAATCCAGCCTTAGCAGCGAGCAGTACTTC CASSYQSSLSSEQYF